The T cell receptor (beta chain) described here comes from a study of vaccination effects on CD4 cells after COVID-19 (dated by TCRdb to 2022 to 2024). With regard to the full study: The ViraFEST assay stimulated PBMC with viral peptide pools and then used TCR sequencing to identify antigen-specific CD4+ T cell clonotypes by expansion. Two doses of either the BNT162b2 or the mRNA-1273 mRNA SARS-CoV-2 vaccine were administered to participants. Each well held roughly 2.2 million PBMC cultured in IMDM containing roughly 4.9% human AB serum, roughly 9.6 IU/ml IL-2 and gentamicin, along with about 9.5 ug/ml peptides. In both COVID-19 convalescent patients and infection-naive vaccine recipients, the study compared SARS-CoV-2 spike-specific CD4+ TCR repertoires from before mRNA vaccination with those from after it. Altogether, roughly 10 COVID-19 convalescent patients and 4 SARS-CoV-2-naive healthy vaccine recipients made up the full study. The Oncomine TCR Beta short-read assay on an Illumina iSeq 100 was used to sequence cultures from other donors in the study. Study-wide findings and limitations: In healthy vaccine recipients, vaccine-induced clones were almost all SARS-CoV-2 mono-reactive, with only 1 of 255 being cross-reactive with common cold coronaviruses. Marked clonal contraction was observed in both infection-induced and vaccine-induced clones at late post-vaccination timepoints, consistent with waning T cell responses. Limitations of the study were the small number of convalescent patients and the absence of early post-infection timepoints.

For this clone: Its specific antigen is unknown. No clone much larger than this one lies a single base away; base qualities are absent.

After around 10 days of culture, CD4+ T cells were isolated with the EasySep CD4+ T cell isolation kit. Negative nucleocapsid antibody results before and after vaccination confirmed that the healthy vaccine recipients had no prior SARS-CoV-2 infection. Half of the culture medium was replaced with fresh IL-2-containing medium on days 3 and 7. Unless noted otherwise, every peptide stimulation condition was grown in triplicate wells. Using Ficoll-Paque Plus gradient centrifugation, PBMC were separated from whole blood and then either used fresh or cryopreserved at -140C. The QIAamp micro DNA kit was used to extract genomic DNA from the cultured CD4+ T cells. The CDR3 runs 13 amino acids, cysteine and phenylalanine included. Of the read, only the CDR3 DNA is kept; its 39 bases are in frame from base 1. CDR1 and CDR2 were assigned from the germline V gene (reference sequence) as LNHDA and SQIVND. V is reduced by 6 bases and J by 10 bases, leaving a spacing of 16 bases between them.

Libraries were prepared through the immunoSEQ multiplex PCR assay. DNA from the CD4+ T cells that had been cultured and isolated underwent TCR beta CDR3 sequencing. From the authors' description of their analysis: Non-productive TCR sequences were discarded, and reads were trimmed to the CDR3 region, with only CDR3s of 7 or more amino acids retained. Antigen-specific clonotypes were identified using the MANAFEST web app by comparison of expansion in peptide wells against reference cultures. For clones to be considered positive, expansion at FDR<0.05 versus reference and all other wells, an odds ratio above 5, and a frequency above 0.1% in two replicate wells were required. Cross-reactive clonotypes were defined as significantly expanded in SARS-CoV-2 spike wells and in at least one common cold coronavirus spike condition. Using the stringdist R package, CDR3 similarity was measured by Levenshtein distance, and unrooted trees were constructed with ape in R 3.6.1. Not all clones reach the TCRdb copy of this immuneACCESS table, which keeps in-frame sequences only. Checked studies attribute under half of the gap to unresolved V genes and leave the rest unexplained. That table supplies the V and J calls and clone size; D and trimming were determined from the DNA. In this sample the table shows some 36,000 clones, 65% to 70% of which occur a single time. 4.2% of the sample rests with the top ten.

The sample here was CD4+ T cells from PBMCs cultured without peptide, taken before COVID-19 vaccination. The V and J segments used are TRBV19 and TRBJ2-1; the D gene is not confidently resolved. This TCR was recovered from a human donor who received a COVID-19 vaccine. The CDR3 region reads CASSVRGDREQFF. The DNA sequence is given as TGTGCCAGTAGCGTCCGTGGTGATCGGGAGCAGTTCTTC.